This TCR beta chain derives from a study of Graves' ophthalmopathy and Graves' hyperthyroidism. This clonotype was seen ten or more times. The germline CDR1 and CDR2 sequences are DFQATT and SNEGSKA (reference sequence). This CDR3 region has 14 residues. J was trimmed by 9 bases and V by 0 bases; bases with no gene match: 6. TCR beta CDR3 regions were amplified from RNA transcripts. The workflow started with a first-round RT-PCR run with HTBI primers and then moved on to a second-round multiplex PCR. TCRdb analysed the multiplex PCR reads with MiXCR anew, one entry per CDR3 protein. The table includes 23,000 or so distinct CDR3 sequences, 48% detected once.

The clonotype originates from an adult woman with stable Graves' hyperthyroidism. The chain couples TRBV20-1 to TRBJ2-4, with 9 bases aligning to TRBD2. Specimen: peripheral blood. The CDR3 coding sequence is TGCAGTGCTAGAGATGCGGGGGGGTGGGGCATTCAGTACTTC. The encoded protein is CSARDAGGWGIQYF.